The entry below describes one T cell receptor beta chain. In the study's own analysis: It was from reference gene primer amplification that nucleated cell counts were estimated. Assay used: immunoSEQ multiplex PCR; TCRdb lists only in-frame clones, some missing. Clone size and V and J calls were adopted from that table, with D and trimming inferred from the DNA. This sample has tens of thousands of clones, with over 70% found just once. The data were obtained in a study of blood T cell repertoires in COVID-19. Study information: Acute and convalescent COVID-19 samples came from the United States, Italy and Spain. The cDNA or gDNA used as material had been derived from T cells, B-cell-depleted T cells, or PBMCs.

The specimen sequenced was peripheral blood. The source is a woman in her fifties or sixties with acute or convalescent COVID-19.

CDR3 sequence (DNA): TGTGCCAGTAGCCCCCGGGGAGGGGGAGCCGCCGGGGAGCTGTTTTTT. It translates to CASSPRGGGAAGELFF. This chain joins TRBV19 and TRBJ2-2, with a weak D call TRBD2 (7 bases). CDR3 length: 16 residues. Germline lookup yields CDR1 LNHDA and CDR2 SQIVND (reference sequence). V was cut by 6 bases and J by 6 bases, with 20 bases left in between.